Listed below are T cell receptor beta chains from one sample, sequenced in a study of healthy donors' naive CD4 and CD8 T cells. TCRdb analysed the reads with MiXCR anew, one entry per CDR3 protein. The sample carries 180,000 or so distinct CDR3 sequences, about 76% recorded once. What was sequenced was naive CD4+ and CD8+ T cells sorted from blood, pooled from several donors. These receptors were collected from a pool of human donors in good health; the sample pools cells from several healthy donors. Both conserved end residues are part of each CDR3. The order of the fields is clone size, D gene, V gene, J gene, CDR3 DNA, CDR3 protein. The D gene is left open where the match is weak. Clone sizes are given selectively: once, few, many, or a class where the clone is expanded.

.	TRBD2	TRBV11-1	TRBJ2-7	TGTGCCAGCAGCCCCTCGGGAGGTTTCTACGAGCAGTACTTC	CASSPSGGFYEQYF
.	TRBD2	TRBV29-1	TRBJ2-1	TGCAGCGTTGAAGATCCGAGCGGGGTCTACAATGAGCAGTTCTTC	CSVEDPSGVYNEQFF
.	TRBD2	TRBV27	TRBJ2-5	TGTGCCAGCAGTTCACTGACTAGCAGGGAGACCCAGTACTTC	CASSSLTSRETQYF
.	TRBD1	TRBV12-3/TRBV12-4	TRBJ2-1	TGTGCCAGCAGTCCTACGGACAGGGTTTGGAAAAATGAGCAGTTCTTC	CASSPTDRVWKNEQFF
.	.	TRBV29-1	TRBJ1-1	TGCAGCGTCGACGACAGAAAGAACACTGAAGCTTTCTTT	CSVDDRKNTEAFF
once	.	TRBV4-1	TRBJ1-5	TGCGCCAGCAGCCAAGTCCCGGGGATCAATCAGCCCCAGCATTTT	CASSQVPGINQPQHF
.	.	TRBV11-2	TRBJ2-4	TGTGCCAGCAGCTTAGAGCCTCTCGCAAACATTCAGTACTTC	CASSLEPLANIQYF
.	.	TRBV19	TRBJ1-1	TGTGCCAGTAGTACAGCAATACAGGAGCAAACTGAAGCTTTCTTT	CASSTAIQEQTEAFF
.	TRBD1	TRBV6-5	TRBJ1-1	TGTGCCAGCAGTCGAGACAGGGTTGGCACTGAAGCTTTCTTT	CASSRDRVGTEAFF
.	.	TRBV13	TRBJ2-3	TGTGCCAGCAGCTGGACAGTTGATACGCAGTATTTT	CASSWTVDTQYF
.	.	TRBV6-2/TRBV6-3	TRBJ1-2	TGTGCCAGCAGCACCGTTCAGACAAACTATGGCTACACCTTC	CASSTVQTNYGYTF
few	.	TRBV29-1	TRBJ1-2	TGCAGCGTTGAAGCCCCCCAGGGCTATGGCTACACCTTC	CSVEAPQGYGYTF
once	.	TRBV20-1	TRBJ1-1	TGCAGTGCTAGTCATAGCAGATTAATATTGAAAGCTTTCTTT	CSASHSRLILKAFF
once	.	TRBV18	TRBJ2-3	TGTGCCAGCTCATACGACAAGTGGAGCACAGATACGCAGTATTTT	CASSYDKWSTDTQYF
.	.	TRBV29-1	TRBJ2-7	TGCAGCGTTAGGCGGGCGAACGAGCAGTACTTC	CSVRRANEQYF
medium-sized	.	TRBV12-3/TRBV12-4	TRBJ1-6	TGTGCCAGCAGTTTATTTTCGGTGGAGTCACCCCTCCACTTT	CASSLFSVESPLHF
.	.	TRBV19	TRBJ1-2	TGTGCCAGCATGACGAGCGGGGGCTACACCTTC	CASMTSGGYTF
.	.	TRBV29-1	TRBJ2-1	TGCAGCGTTGAAGTCGCTCCCGGGGAGTTCTTC	CSVEVAPGEFF
.	.	TRBV20-1	TRBJ1-1	TGCAGTGCCACGGACGGGAACACTGAAGCTTTCTTT	CSATDGNTEAFF
once	TRBD1	TRBV19	TRBJ1-5	TGTGCCAGTAGTCTTCCGACAGGGCAAAAGAACAATCAGCCCCAGCATTTT	CASSLPTGQKNNQPQHF
once	.	TRBV12-3/TRBV12-4	TRBJ2-1	TGTGCCAGCAGGCCGGGAGCGAACTACAATGAGCAGTTCTTC	CASRPGANYNEQFF
.	TRBD1	TRBV7-9	TRBJ2-7	TGTGCCAGCAGCCTGATGGGGGTGAGGACAGGGACCTACGAGCAGTACTTC	CASSLMGVRTGTYEQYF
.	.	TRBV30	TRBJ2-5	TGTGCCTGGAGTGTTGGAGGTCTTGGGGGAGAGACCCAGTACTTC	CAWSVGGLGGETQYF
once	.	TRBV6-6	TRBJ1-5	TGTGCCAGCTTAAAACTGGAGACAAACAATCAGCCCCAGCATTTT	CASLKLETNNQPQHF
.	TRBD2	TRBV10-3	TRBJ2-3	TGTGCCATCAGGATACTAGCGGGACTCACAGATACGCAGTATTTT	CAIRILAGLTDTQYF
.	TRBD1	TRBV10-3	TRBJ2-3	TGTGCCATCAGTGACCGGGGACAGGGCCGGGCAAATACGCAGTATTTT	CAISDRGQGRANTQYF
few	TRBD1	TRBV27	TRBJ2-7	TGTGCCAGCAGTTTCGACAGGGCCTACGAGCAGTACTTC	CASSFDRAYEQYF
.	.	TRBV29-1	TRBJ2-5	TGCAGCGTTGTGGTGGGGTCGGAGACCCAGTACTTC	CSVVVGSETQYF
.	.	TRBV5-1	TRBJ2-2	TGCGCCAGCAGCTCCAGGCCGGCGGGGAACACCGGGGAGCTGTTTTTT	CASSSRPAGNTGELFF
.	.	TRBV11-2	TRBJ2-7	TGTGCCAGCAGCCATTACGGGTACGAGCAGTACTTC	CASSHYGYEQYF
.	.	TRBV4-2	TRBJ2-1	TGTGCCAGCAGCCAAGATCTTACCTACAATGAGCAGTTCTTC	CASSQDLTYNEQFF
once	.	TRBV12-5	TRBJ2-7	TGTGCTAGTGGTTTGGTACTGTACGAGCAGTACTTC	CASGLVLYEQYF
.	.	TRBV27	TRBJ2-5	TGTGCCAGCAGTTTAGAGGGTCACATGCGGGAAGAGACCCAGTACTTC	CASSLEGHMREETQYF
.	.	TRBV19	TRBJ1-1	TGTGCCAGTAGTATAGTGAAGGCTGCGAACACTGAAGCTTTCTTT	CASSIVKAANTEAFF
.	.	TRBV29-1	TRBJ2-3	TGCAGTGAGGAGGGACCAGATACGCAGTATTTT	CSEEGPDTQYF
.	TRBD1	TRBV6-5	TRBJ2-1	TGTGCCAGCAGAGAACGGACAGGGAACCTAAGATACAATGAGCAGTTCTTC	CASRERTGNLRYNEQFF
.	.	TRBV4-1	TRBJ1-5	TGCGCCAGCAGCCAACTACAGGAAGGTCAGCCCCAGCATTTT	CASSQLQEGQPQHF
.	TRBD1	TRBV29-1	TRBJ1-1	TGCAGCGTTCCGGGACAGTTGGACACTGAAGCTTTCTTT	CSVPGQLDTEAFF
.	.	TRBV29-1	TRBJ2-7	TGCAGCGTGCAGGGAAACTCCTACGAGCAGTACTTC	CSVQGNSYEQYF
.	TRBD1	TRBV20-1	TRBJ2-7	TGCAGTGCTAGAGATACAGGGGGTCCCTACGAGCAGTACTTC	CSARDTGGPYEQYF
.	.	TRBV12-3/TRBV12-4	TRBJ2-7	TGTGCCAGCAGTTTCTCCCGCTGGGGGAGACCCTACGAGCAGTACTTC	CASSFSRWGRPYEQYF
.	.	TRBV19	TRBJ2-1	TGTGCCAGTAGTATTTCGCCTTACTCCTACAATGAGCAGTTCTTC	CASSISPYSYNEQFF
.	.	TRBV29-1	TRBJ1-2	TGCAGCGTTGAAGATTTCGAAGGGGTTAACTATGGCTACACCTTC	CSVEDFEGVNYGYTF
.	.	TRBV6-5	TRBJ2-7	TGTGCCAGCAGGTCAACCTACGAGCAGTACTTC	CASRSTYEQYF
.	TRBD2	TRBV29-1	TRBJ2-7	TGCAGCGTTGGGACTAGCAGATCCTACGAGCAGTACTTC	CSVGTSRSYEQYF
few	.	TRBV29-1	TRBJ1-2	TGCAGCGTTGGAGGCAACTATGGCTACACCTTC	CSVGGNYGYTF
.	.	TRBV5-4	TRBJ2-5	TGTGCCAGCAGCTTGGCCCGGGGGGAGACCCAGTACTTC	CASSLARGETQYF
.	TRBD1	TRBV30	TRBJ2-2	TGTGCCTGGAGTCCCCGGACAGGGCGGCAGCCAGGCGGGGAGCTGTTTTTT	CAWSPRTGRQPGGELFF